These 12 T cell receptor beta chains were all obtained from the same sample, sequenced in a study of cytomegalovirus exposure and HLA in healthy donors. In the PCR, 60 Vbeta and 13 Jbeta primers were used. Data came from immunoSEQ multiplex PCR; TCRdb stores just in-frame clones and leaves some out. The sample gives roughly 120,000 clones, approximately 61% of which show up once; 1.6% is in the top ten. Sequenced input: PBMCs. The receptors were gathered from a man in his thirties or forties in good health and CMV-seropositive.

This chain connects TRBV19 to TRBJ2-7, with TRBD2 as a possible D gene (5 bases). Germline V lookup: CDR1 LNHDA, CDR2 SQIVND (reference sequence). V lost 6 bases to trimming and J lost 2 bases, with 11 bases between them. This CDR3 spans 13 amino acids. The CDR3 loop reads CASRPRETYEQYF. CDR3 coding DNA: TGTGCCAGTAGGCCGAGGGAGACCTACGAGCAGTACTTC.

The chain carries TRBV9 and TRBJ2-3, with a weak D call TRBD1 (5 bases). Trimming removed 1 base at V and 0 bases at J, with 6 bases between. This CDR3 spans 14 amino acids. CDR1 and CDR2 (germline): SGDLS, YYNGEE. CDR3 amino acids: CASSVHRSTDTQYF. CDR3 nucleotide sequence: TGTGCCAGCAGCGTACACAGGAGCACAGATACGCAGTATTTT.

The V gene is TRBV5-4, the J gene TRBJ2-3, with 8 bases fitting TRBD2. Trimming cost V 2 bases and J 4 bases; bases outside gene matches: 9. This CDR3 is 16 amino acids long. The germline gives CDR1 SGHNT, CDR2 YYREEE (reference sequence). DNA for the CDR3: TGTGCCAGCAGCTTCCCTGGACGGGAGGGCGCAGATACGCAGTATTTT. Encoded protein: CASSFPGREGADTQYF.

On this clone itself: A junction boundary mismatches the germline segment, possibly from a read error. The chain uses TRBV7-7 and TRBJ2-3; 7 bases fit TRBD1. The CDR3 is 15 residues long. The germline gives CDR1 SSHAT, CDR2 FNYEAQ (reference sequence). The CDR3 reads CASSLEGGKADTQYF. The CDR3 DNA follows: TGTGCTAGCAGCTTAGAAGGGGGCAAGGCAGATACGCAGTATTTT. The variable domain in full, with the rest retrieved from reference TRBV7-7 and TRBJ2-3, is GAGVSQSPRYKVTKRGQDVTLRCDPISSHATLYWYQQALGQGPEFLTYFNYEAQPDKSGLPSDRFSAERPEGSISTLTIQRTEQRDSAMYRCASSLEGGKADTQYFGPGTRLTVL.

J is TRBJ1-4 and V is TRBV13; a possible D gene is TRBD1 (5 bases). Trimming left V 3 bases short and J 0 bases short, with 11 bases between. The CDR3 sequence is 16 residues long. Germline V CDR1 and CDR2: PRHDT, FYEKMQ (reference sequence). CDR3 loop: CASSFGGEATNEKLFF. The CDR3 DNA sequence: TGTGCCAGCAGCTTCGGGGGGGAAGCAACTAATGAAAAACTGTTTTTT.

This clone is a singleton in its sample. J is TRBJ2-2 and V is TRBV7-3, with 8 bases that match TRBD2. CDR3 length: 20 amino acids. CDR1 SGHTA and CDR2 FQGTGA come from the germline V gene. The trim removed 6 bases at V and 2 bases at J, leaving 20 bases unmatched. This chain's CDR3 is CASSFPLSASGPFNTGELFF. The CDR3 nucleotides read TGTGCCAGCAGTTTTCCCCTTTCGGCTAGCGGGCCCTTTAACACCGGGGAGCTGTTTTTT.

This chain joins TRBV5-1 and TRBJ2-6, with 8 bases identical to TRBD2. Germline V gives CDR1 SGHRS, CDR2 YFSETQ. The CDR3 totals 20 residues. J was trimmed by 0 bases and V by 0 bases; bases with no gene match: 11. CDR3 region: CASSLETGGGLYSGANVLTF. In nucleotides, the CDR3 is TGCGCCAGCAGCTTGGAAACGGGGGGGGGCCTATACTCTGGGGCCAACGTCCTGACTTTC.

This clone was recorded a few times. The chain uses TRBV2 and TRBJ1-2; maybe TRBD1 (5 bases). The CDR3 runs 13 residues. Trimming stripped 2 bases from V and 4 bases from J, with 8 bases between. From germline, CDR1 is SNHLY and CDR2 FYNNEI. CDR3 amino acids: CASSEWGTYGYTF. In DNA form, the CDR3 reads TGTGCCAGCAGTGAATGGGGCACCTATGGCTACACCTTC. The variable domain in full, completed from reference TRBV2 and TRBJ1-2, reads EPEVTQTPSHQVTQMGQEVILRCVPISNHLYFYWYRQILGQKVEFLVSFYNNEISEKSEIFDDQFSVERPDGSNFTLKIRSTKLEDSAMYFCASSEWGTYGYTFGSGTRLTVV.

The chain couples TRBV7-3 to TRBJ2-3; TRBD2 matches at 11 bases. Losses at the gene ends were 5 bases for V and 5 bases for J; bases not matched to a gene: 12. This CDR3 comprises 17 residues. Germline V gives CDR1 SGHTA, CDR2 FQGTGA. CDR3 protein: CASSVGPGLAAGDTQYF. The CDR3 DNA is TGTGCCAGCAGCGTGGGACCGGGACTAGCGGCAGGAGATACGCAGTATTTT.

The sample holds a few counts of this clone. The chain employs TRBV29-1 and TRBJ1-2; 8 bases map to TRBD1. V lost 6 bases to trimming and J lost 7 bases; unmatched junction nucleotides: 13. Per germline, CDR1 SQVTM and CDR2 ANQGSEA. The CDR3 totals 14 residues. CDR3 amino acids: CSVAGGARYTGYTF. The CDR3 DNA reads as TGCAGCGTAGCAGGGGGCGCGAGGTACACTGGCTACACCTTC.

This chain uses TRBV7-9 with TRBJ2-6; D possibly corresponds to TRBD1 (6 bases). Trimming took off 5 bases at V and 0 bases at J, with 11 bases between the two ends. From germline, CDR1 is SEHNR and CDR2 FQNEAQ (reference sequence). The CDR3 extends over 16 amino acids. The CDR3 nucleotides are TGTGCCAGCAGCCCGGGACACTTCTCTGGGGCCAACGTCCTGACTTTC. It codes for CASSPGHFSGANVLTF. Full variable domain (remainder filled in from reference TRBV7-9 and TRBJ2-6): DTGVSQNPRHKITKRGQNVTFRCDPISEHNRLYWYRQTLGQGPEFLTYFQNEAQLEKSRLLSDRFSAERPKGSFSTLEIQRTEQGDSAMYLCASSPGHFSGANVLTFGAGSRLTVL.

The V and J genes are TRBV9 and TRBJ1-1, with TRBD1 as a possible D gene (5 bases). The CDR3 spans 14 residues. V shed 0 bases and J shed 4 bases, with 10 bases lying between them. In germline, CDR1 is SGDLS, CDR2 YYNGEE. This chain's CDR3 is CASSVASGCTEAFF. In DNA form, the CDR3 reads TGTGCCAGCAGCGTAGCTTCAGGGTGCACTGAAGCTTTCTTT.